These 11 T cell receptor beta chains came from one sample sequenced in a study of blood T cell repertoires in COVID-19 (dated by TCRdb to 2019 to 2021). Libraries were prepared through the immunoSEQ multiplex PCR assay. The table was pulled from immuneACCESS by TCRdb, which kept in-frame rearrangements only. Such tables lose some clones; where checked, under half of the loss comes from unresolved V genes, and the rest has no known cause. This sample gives some 200,000 clones in total; roughly four fifths of them show up just once. The ten largest clones capture 6.5% to 7% of the sample. The sequenced material came from peripheral blood. The receptors originated from a human donor with acute or convalescent COVID-19. The donor label of this sample is uncertain.

The V and J genes are TRBV6-6 and TRBJ2-2; no definite D call. Trimming left V 5 bases short and J 5 bases short, with 3 bases between. The CDR3 contains 11 residues. Germline CDR1 and CDR2: MNHNY and SVGAGI (reference sequence). CDR3 loop: CASSTTGELFF. CDR3 nucleotides: TGTGCCAGCAGTACTACCGGGGAGCTGTTTTTT.

This clone was seen a handful of times. V usage is TRBV4-1 and J usage is TRBJ1-2; D is ambiguous. Looked up from germline, CDR1 is MGHRA and CDR2 is YSYEKL. Trimming took 4 bases from V and 6 from J, leaving 15 bases between them. This CDR3 has 14 residues. The CDR3 DNA is TGCGCCAGCAGCCTCCAGAACCTTGAGGATGGCTACACCTTC. Protein sequence: CASSLQNLEDGYTF.

The chain couples TRBV11-2 to TRBJ2-7; a weak D match, TRBD2 (6 bases). Germline V gives CDR1 SGHAT, CDR2 FQNNGV. CDR3 length equals 15 residues. Trimming stripped 3 bases from V and 0 bases from J, with 12 bases between. In DNA form, the CDR3 reads TGTGCCAGCAGCTTCAGTCCGGGGGACTCCTACGAGCAGTACTTC. It codes for CASSFSPGDSYEQYF.

The CDR3 sequence: CASSPWAGPDFAQHF. The CDR3 coding sequence is TGTGCCAGCTCCCCCTGGGCAGGGCCAGATTTCGCCCAGCATTTT. The chain links TRBV18 to TRBJ1-5, with D possibly being TRBD1 (5 bases). There are 15 residues in the CDR3. Per the germline V gene, CDR1 is KGHSH and CDR2 is LQKENI. V was clipped by 6 bases and J by 11 bases, with 23 bases between them.

This chain connects TRBV5-4 to TRBJ2-3; the match to TRBD2 covers 7 bases. The J segment lost 3 bases and the V segment lost 5 bases, leaving 9 bases of the junction unmatched. Germline values: CDR1 SGHNT, CDR2 YYREEE (reference sequence). This CDR3 has 15 residues. The CDR3 DNA reads TGTGCCAGCAGTCAGACTAGCTCAGGAACAGATACGCAGTATTTT. It yields the protein CASSQTSSGTDTQYF.

The V gene is TRBV9, the J gene TRBJ2-4, with 7 positions matching TRBD1. Germline V CDR1 and CDR2: SGDLS, YYNGEE. This CDR3 is built from 16 residues. V trimming: 0 bases; J trimming: 0 bases; junction bases outside the gene matches: 3. CDR3 coding DNA: TGTGCCAGCAGCGTAGAGACAGGGCTAGCCAAAAACATTCAGTACTTC. Its protein is CASSVETGLAKNIQYF. The complete variable domain, with remaining parts taken from reference TRBV9 and TRBJ2-4, reads DSGVTQTPKHLITATGQRVTLRCSPRSGDLSVYWYQQSLDQGLQFLIQYYNGEERAKGNILERFSAQQFPDLHSELNLSSLELGDSALYFCASSVETGLAKNIQYFGAGTRLSVL.

The genes are TRBV29-1 and TRBJ1-2, with D possibly TRBD1 on 5 matching bases. CDR3 size: 13 residues. Trimming took 4 bases from V and 0 from J, leaving 9 bases between them. CDR1 is SQVTM and CDR2 is ANQGSEA in the germline V gene. This CDR3 reads CSVVGAPNYGYTF. CDR3 nucleotide sequence: TGCAGCGTTGTAGGGGCCCCTAACTATGGCTACACCTTC.

Written as DNA, the CDR3 is TGTGCCAGCAGTTCATCGGGACAGCTAAGCAATCAGCCCCAGCATTTT. Protein: CASSSSGQLSNQPQHF. The rearrangement joins TRBV28 to TRBJ1-5, with 7 bases lining up with TRBD1. Per germline, CDR1 MDHEN and CDR2 SYDVKM. Germline trimming cut 4 bases from V and 1 base from J; bases unmatched to any gene: 7. The CDR3 is made up of 16 amino acids.

The CDR3 DNA reads TGTGCCAGTAGTTTTCAGGATTATAGCAATCAGCCCCAGCATTTT. Protein sequence: CASSFQDYSNQPQHF. The V gene is TRBV19, the J gene TRBJ1-5, with D unresolved. This CDR3 has 15 residues. Germline CDR1 is LNHDA and CDR2 is SQIVND (reference sequence). V lost 5 bases and J 0 bases, leaving 11 bases between the germline ends.

The chain is built from TRBV5-1 and TRBJ1-6; D remains ambiguous. The CDR3 runs 16 residues. V shed 6 bases and J shed 0 bases, with 13 bases lying between them. From germline, CDR1 is SGHRS and CDR2 YFSETQ. Written as DNA, the CDR3 is TGCGCCAGCAAAACCGTTCCGAGCTCCTATAATTCACCCCTCCACTTT. It codes for CASKTVPSSYNSPLHF.

The chain carries TRBV24-1 and TRBJ2-2; a weak D match, TRBD2 (6 bases). The CDR3 runs to 15 residues. Trimming took 4 bases from V and 0 from J, leaving 8 bases between them. Germline V gene sequence: CDR1 KGHDR, CDR2 SFDVKD. The CDR3 DNA is TGTGCCACCAGTGAGACGGGAGCGAACACCGGGGAGCTGTTTTTT. Translating gives CATSETGANTGELFF.